This TCR beta chain was retrieved from a study of cytomegalovirus exposure and HLA in healthy donors. PCR amplification relied on 60 Vbeta primers (plus 13 Jbeta primers). Here immunoSEQ multiplex PCR was the method, and the copy in TCRdb shows in-frame clones only, minus some. The sample has 210,000 or so clones, over 70% seen once. With regard to this clone: Its cognate antigen is unknown.

Findings of the study overall: Later analysis demonstrated an association between a missense DCLRE1C variant and TCR beta V- and J-gene trimming. The later analysis indicated that the majority of CMV-associated TCR beta chains appeared HLA-restricted.

Sample: PBMCs. This TCR was recovered from a man aged 25-45 years in good health and CMV-seronegative.

The CDR3 DNA sequence: TGTGCCAGCAGTGGGACCGGGACATCCGATGAAAAACTGTTTTTT. It codes for CASSGTGTSDEKLFF. The V call is TRBV9, the J call TRBJ1-4; maybe TRBD1 (6 bases). Germline V gene data show CDR1 as SGDLS and CDR2 as YYNGEE. The CDR3 totals 15 residues. V was trimmed by 5 bases and J by 6 bases, leaving 17 bases between them.